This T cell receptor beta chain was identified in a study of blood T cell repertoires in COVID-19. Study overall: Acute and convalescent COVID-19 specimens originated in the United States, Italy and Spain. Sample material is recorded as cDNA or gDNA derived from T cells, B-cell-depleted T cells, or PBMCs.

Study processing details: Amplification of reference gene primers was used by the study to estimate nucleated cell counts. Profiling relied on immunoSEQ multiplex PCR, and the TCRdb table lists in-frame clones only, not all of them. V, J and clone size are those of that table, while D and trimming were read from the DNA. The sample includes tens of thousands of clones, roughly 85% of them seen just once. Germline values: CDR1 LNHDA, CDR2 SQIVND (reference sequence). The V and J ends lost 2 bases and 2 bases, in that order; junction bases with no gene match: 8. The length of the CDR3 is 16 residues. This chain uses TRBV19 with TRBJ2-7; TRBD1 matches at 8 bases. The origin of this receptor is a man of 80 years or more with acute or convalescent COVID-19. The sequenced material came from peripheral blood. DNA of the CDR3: TGTGCCAGTAGTATAAGGCTGCTGACAGGGGCCTACGAGCAGTACTTC. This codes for CASSIRLLTGAYEQYF.